The rows below give T cell receptor beta chains drawn from one sample of a study of blood T cell repertoires in COVID-19. Using immunoSEQ multiplex PCR, the repertoire was profiled, and TCRdb retains in-frame clones only, with some absent. The sample yields roughly 360,000 clones, more than 65% seen once. The sequenced sample was peripheral blood. Every receptor here comes from a human donor with acute or convalescent COVID-19. The donor label of this sample is uncertain. CDR3s include the opening cysteine and the closing phenylalanine or tryptophan. The order of the fields is CDR3 protein, CDR3 DNA, V gene, clone size, J gene, D gene. The D gene is left open where the match is weak. The size of a clone is reported for some rows only, either as once, few or many, or as a class for expanded clones.

CDR3 protein: CASSLTEVSSEAFF
CDR3 DNA: TGTGCCAGCAGCTTAACGGAGGTAAGCAGTGAAGCTTTCTTT
V gene: TRBV7-9
clone size: NA
J gene: TRBJ1-1
D gene: NA

CDR3 protein: CSVGGGTADLYGYTF
CDR3 DNA: TGCAGCGTCGGAGGGGGGACAGCCGACCTCTATGGCTACACCTTC
V gene: TRBV29-1
clone size: NA
J gene: TRBJ1-2
D gene: TRBD1

CDR3 protein: CASSQDRGGGPYEQYF
CDR3 DNA: TGTGCCAGCAGCCAAGACAGGGGCGGAGGTCCCTACGAGCAGTACTTC
V gene: TRBV3-1/TRBV3-2
clone size: NA
J gene: TRBJ2-7
D gene: NA

CDR3 protein: CASRLAGGLYEQYF
CDR3 DNA: TGTGCCAGCCGACTAGCGGGAGGGCTTTACGAGCAGTACTTC
V gene: TRBV27
clone size: NA
J gene: TRBJ2-7
D gene: TRBD2

CDR3 protein: CASSRGQGLAQETQYF
CDR3 DNA: TGTGCCAGCAGCCGGGGACAGGGGCTGGCCCAAGAGACCCAGTACTTC
V gene: TRBV5-4
clone size: few
J gene: TRBJ2-5
D gene: TRBD1

CDR3 protein: CASSASGVEQFF
CDR3 DNA: TGTGCCAGCAGCGCATCAGGGGTTGAGCAGTTCTTC
V gene: TRBV7-7
clone size: NA
J gene: TRBJ2-1
D gene: NA

CDR3 protein: CASSLDGTGGLWAFF
CDR3 DNA: TGTGCCAGCAGCTTAGACGGGACAGGGGGCCTGTGGGCTTTCTTT
V gene: TRBV7-2
clone size: NA
J gene: TRBJ1-1
D gene: TRBD1

CDR3 protein: CASSGDQGKSNTEAFF
CDR3 DNA: TGCGCCAGCAGTGGGGACCAGGGGAAGTCCAACACTGAAGCTTTCTTT
V gene: TRBV10-1
clone size: NA
J gene: TRBJ1-1
D gene: NA

CDR3 protein: CASILGRDSHEAFF
CDR3 DNA: TGTGCCAGTATACTCGGGAGGGACTCCCATGAAGCTTTCTTT
V gene: TRBV19
clone size: NA
J gene: TRBJ1-1
D gene: NA

CDR3 protein: CASSPDIYYEQYF
CDR3 DNA: TGCGCCAGCAGCCCCGACATCTACTACGAGCAGTACTTC
V gene: TRBV10-1
clone size: NA
J gene: TRBJ2-7
D gene: NA

CDR3 protein: CASSLPLRGPNSPLHF
CDR3 DNA: TGTGCCAGCAGCCTCCCCCTGAGGGGGCCAAATTCACCCCTCCACTTT
V gene: TRBV11-2
clone size: NA
J gene: TRBJ1-6
D gene: TRBD1

CDR3 protein: CASSAQGHTNYGYTF
CDR3 DNA: TGCGCCAGCAGCGCACAGGGACATACTAACTATGGCTACACCTTC
V gene: TRBV5-1
clone size: once
J gene: TRBJ1-2
D gene: NA

CDR3 protein: CASSEEGVSNQPQHF
CDR3 DNA: TGCGCCAGCAGTGAGGAGGGGGTTAGCAATCAGCCCCAGCATTTT
V gene: TRBV10-2
clone size: few
J gene: TRBJ1-5
D gene: NA

CDR3 protein: CASSYYSTLSTDTQYF
CDR3 DNA: TGTGCCAGCAGCTATTACTCGACACTTAGCACAGATACGCAGTATTTT
V gene: TRBV11-1
clone size: NA
J gene: TRBJ2-3
D gene: NA

CDR3 protein: CASSPTGASNQPQHF
CDR3 DNA: TGCGCCAGCAGCCCGACAGGGGCCTCCAATCAGCCCCAGCATTTT
V gene: TRBV5-1
clone size: NA
J gene: TRBJ1-5
D gene: TRBD1

CDR3 protein: CASSLTVPPYEQYF
CDR3 DNA: TGTGCCAGCAGTCTAACAGTTCCCCCCTACGAGCAGTACTTC
V gene: TRBV28
clone size: NA
J gene: TRBJ2-7
D gene: NA

CDR3 protein: CASSFMGRPIFNQGTEAFF
CDR3 DNA: TGCGCCAGCAGCTTCATGGGAAGGCCCATCTTCAATCAGGGCACTGAAGCTTTCTTT
V gene: TRBV5-1
clone size: once
J gene: TRBJ1-1
D gene: NA

CDR3 protein: CASSQQGWGTNEKLFF
CDR3 DNA: TGTGCCAGCTCACAACAGGGATGGGGCACTAATGAAAAACTGTTTTTT
V gene: TRBV18
clone size: NA
J gene: TRBJ1-4
D gene: NA

CDR3 protein: CAIRGTGGDTEAFF
CDR3 DNA: TGTGCCATCAGAGGAACAGGGGGCGACACTGAAGCTTTCTTT
V gene: TRBV10-3
clone size: NA
J gene: TRBJ1-1
D gene: TRBD1

CDR3 protein: CASSQDEGAGGYTF
CDR3 DNA: TGTGCCAGCAGCCAAGATGAAGGGGCCGGCGGCTACACCTTC
V gene: TRBV4-2
clone size: NA
J gene: TRBJ1-2
D gene: NA

CDR3 protein: CARDGDRGTPGSYEQYF
CDR3 DNA: TGCGCCAGAGACGGAGACAGGGGTACCCCGGGCTCCTACGAGCAGTACTTC
V gene: TRBV4-1
clone size: few
J gene: TRBJ2-7
D gene: TRBD1

CDR3 protein: CASRLGNTIYF
CDR3 DNA: TGTGCCAGCAGACTAGGAAACACCATATATTTT
V gene: TRBV11-2
clone size: NA
J gene: TRBJ1-3
D gene: NA

CDR3 protein: CASSRTSGRSIDTQYF
CDR3 DNA: TGTGCCAGCAGCCGGACTAGCGGGAGGTCGATAGATACGCAGTATTTT
V gene: TRBV5-4
clone size: NA
J gene: TRBJ2-3
D gene: TRBD2

CDR3 protein: CASSLTGHHNEKLFF
CDR3 DNA: TGCGCCAGCAGCTTAACGGGACATCATAATGAAAAACTGTTTTTT
V gene: TRBV5-1
clone size: NA
J gene: TRBJ1-4
D gene: NA

CDR3 protein: CASGQGGTTNEKLFF
CDR3 DNA: TGTGCCAGCGGACAGGGGGGGACAACTAATGAAAAACTGTTTTTT
V gene: TRBV2
clone size: NA
J gene: TRBJ1-4
D gene: TRBD1

CDR3 protein: CASSLRSAGGGYGYTF
CDR3 DNA: TGTGCCAGCAGTTTAAGAAGTGCAGGGGGCGGCTATGGCTACACCTTC
V gene: TRBV27
clone size: NA
J gene: TRBJ1-2
D gene: TRBD1

CDR3 protein: CASKYGTGWIGELFF
CDR3 DNA: TGCGCCAGCAAGTACGGGACAGGGTGGATAGGGGAGCTGTTTTTT
V gene: TRBV5-1
clone size: NA
J gene: TRBJ2-2
D gene: TRBD1

CDR3 protein: CASSLSILWGQDGYTF
CDR3 DNA: TGTGCCAGCAGTTTATCTATCTTGTGGGGGCAGGATGGCTACACCTTC
V gene: TRBV27
clone size: NA
J gene: TRBJ1-2
D gene: NA

CDR3 protein: CASSVGGGAREKLFF
CDR3 DNA: TGTGCCAGCAGCGTAGGAGGGGGGGCAAGGGAAAAACTGTTTTTT
V gene: TRBV9
clone size: NA
J gene: TRBJ1-4
D gene: NA

CDR3 protein: CASSGSRGRVNTEAFF
CDR3 DNA: TGTGCCAGCAGCGGAAGTAGAGGCAGAGTCAACACTGAAGCTTTCTTT
V gene: TRBV14
clone size: NA
J gene: TRBJ1-1
D gene: NA

CDR3 protein: CASSPRTGGSYEQYF
CDR3 DNA: TGTGCCAGCAGCCCCCGGACAGGGGGCTCCTACGAGCAGTACTTC
V gene: TRBV7-2
clone size: NA
J gene: TRBJ2-7
D gene: TRBD1

CDR3 protein: CASSLGESYNEQFF
CDR3 DNA: TGTGCCAGCAGTCTGGGAGAAAGCTACAATGAGCAGTTCTTC
V gene: TRBV27
clone size: NA
J gene: TRBJ2-1
D gene: NA

CDR3 protein: CASSPDRGTDTQYF
CDR3 DNA: TGTGCCAGCTCACCTGACAGGGGAACAGATACGCAGTATTTT
V gene: TRBV18
clone size: NA
J gene: TRBJ2-3
D gene: TRBD1

CDR3 protein: CARATGQRAFF
CDR3 DNA: TGTGCCAGGGCGACAGGGCAGAGAGCTTTCTTT
V gene: TRBV2
clone size: NA
J gene: TRBJ1-1
D gene: TRBD1

CDR3 protein: CASSERQGGKKLFF
CDR3 DNA: TGTGCCAGCAGTGAACGACAGGGTGGAAAAAAACTGTTTTTT
V gene: TRBV3-1/TRBV3-2
clone size: NA
J gene: TRBJ1-4
D gene: TRBD1

CDR3 protein: CASSPKGANEKLFF
CDR3 DNA: TGTGCCAGCAGTCCGAAGGGAGCTAATGAAAAACTGTTTTTT
V gene: TRBV2
clone size: NA
J gene: TRBJ1-4
D gene: NA

CDR3 protein: CASSLVQGDTGELFF
CDR3 DNA: TGTGCCAGCAGCTTGGTTCAGGGGGACACCGGGGAGCTGTTTTTT
V gene: TRBV5-6
clone size: NA
J gene: TRBJ2-2
D gene: TRBD1

CDR3 protein: CASSLDKSSYNEQFF
CDR3 DNA: TGTGCCAGCAGCTTAGATAAGAGCTCCTACAATGAGCAGTTCTTC
V gene: TRBV7-2
clone size: NA
J gene: TRBJ2-1
D gene: NA

CDR3 protein: CASSYSILLGGTEAFF
CDR3 DNA: TGTGCCAGCAGTTACTCGATATTGTTGGGGGGCACTGAAGCTTTCTTT
V gene: TRBV6-5
clone size: NA
J gene: TRBJ1-1
D gene: NA

CDR3 protein: CASSAWGGQETQYF
CDR3 DNA: TGTGCCAGCAGCGCCTGGGGGGGGCAAGAGACCCAGTACTTC
V gene: TRBV27
clone size: NA
J gene: TRBJ2-5
D gene: TRBD2

CDR3 protein: CASCLGTFTGELFF
CDR3 DNA: TGTGCCAGCTGCCTCGGGACATTCACCGGGGAGCTGTTTTTT
V gene: TRBV27
clone size: NA
J gene: TRBJ2-2
D gene: NA